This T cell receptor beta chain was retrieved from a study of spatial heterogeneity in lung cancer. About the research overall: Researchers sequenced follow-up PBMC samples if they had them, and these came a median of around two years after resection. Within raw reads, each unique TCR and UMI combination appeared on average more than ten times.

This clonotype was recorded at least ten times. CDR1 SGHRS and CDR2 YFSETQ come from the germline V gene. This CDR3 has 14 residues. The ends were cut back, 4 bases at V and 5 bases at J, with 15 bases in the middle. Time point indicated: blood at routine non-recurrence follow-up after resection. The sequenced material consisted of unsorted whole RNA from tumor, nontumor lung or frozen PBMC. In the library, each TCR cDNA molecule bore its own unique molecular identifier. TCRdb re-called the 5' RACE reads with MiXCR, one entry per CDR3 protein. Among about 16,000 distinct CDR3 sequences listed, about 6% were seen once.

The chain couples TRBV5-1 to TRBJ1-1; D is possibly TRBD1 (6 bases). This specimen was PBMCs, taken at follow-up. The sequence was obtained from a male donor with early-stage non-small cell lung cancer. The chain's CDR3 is CASSPGTTATEAFF. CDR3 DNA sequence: TGCGCCAGCAGCCCAGGGACAACGGCGACTGAAGCTTTCTTT.